Listed here are 16 T cell receptor beta chains from one sample, sequenced in a study of cytomegalovirus exposure and HLA in healthy donors. The study ran its PCR with 60 Vbeta and 13 Jbeta primers. Clones were read by immunoSEQ multiplex PCR, and TCRdb kept only the in-frame ones, dropping some. The sample carries roughly 88,000 clones, 76% recorded once. Material: PBMCs. All receptors derive from a young man in good health and CMV-seropositive.

This rearrangement joins TRBV4-2 to TRBJ1-1; 9 nucleotides align to TRBD1. This CDR3 has 17 amino acids. Germline CDR1 is LGHNA and CDR2 is YNFKEQ. The trim removed 3 bases at V and 0 bases at J, leaving 8 bases unmatched. The CDR3 bases are TGTGCCAGCAGCCACAATACAGGGGGCGATATGAACACTGAAGCTTTCTTT. It is translated as CASSHNTGGDMNTEAFF.

The chain recombines TRBV7-2 with TRBJ2-1; D uncertain. V lost 1 base and J lost 12, with 10 bases in between. CDR1 and CDR2 (germline): SGHTA, FQGNSA. The CDR3 covers 12 residues. The CDR3 spells CASSLVESLQFF. DNA of the CDR3: TGTGCCAGCAGCTTAGTTGAGTCCTTGCAGTTCTTC.

V gene TRBV5-4 combines with J gene TRBJ2-5, with 14 bases that match TRBD2. CDR3 length: 15 amino acids. J was trimmed by 5 bases and V by 3 bases; bases with no gene match: 3. The germline CDR1 and CDR2 sequences are SGHNT and YYREEE (reference sequence). The CDR3 sequence is CASSWGTSGSETQYF. DNA of the CDR3: TGTGCCAGCAGCTGGGGGACTAGCGGGAGTGAGACCCAGTACTTC.

J is TRBJ2-5 and V is TRBV7-9, with D maybe TRBD1 (5 bases). The CDR3 sequence is 13 residues long. Trimming cost V 3 bases and J 5 bases, with 10 bases left between them. The germline gives CDR1 SEHNR, CDR2 FQNEAQ (reference sequence). The CDR3 reads CASSFSQGETQYF. DNA of the CDR3: TGTGCCAGCAGCTTTAGCCAGGGTGAGACCCAGTACTTC.

The chain carries TRBV7-9 and TRBJ1-1; a weak D match, TRBD1 (6 bases). The ends were cut back, 6 bases at V and 0 bases at J, with 20 bases in the middle. The CDR3 extends over 17 amino acids. Germline V gene sequence: CDR1 SEHNR, CDR2 FQNEAQ (reference sequence). The CDR3 nucleotides read TGTGCCAGCAGTTACAAGAGGGGGGGGTCCATGAACACTGAAGCTTTCTTT. Translating it yields CASSYKRGGSMNTEAFF.

The DNA of the CDR3 is TGCGCCAGCAGCCAAGATTGGACAGGGCTCACCGGGGAGCTGTTTTTT. It translates to CASSQDWTGLTGELFF. The chain employs TRBV4-1 and TRBJ2-2, with 8 bases matching TRBD1. CDR3 length: 16 residues. Germline values: CDR1 MGHRA, CDR2 YSYEKL. V shed 0 bases and J 4 bases; nucleotides not matched to a gene: 4.

The chain combines TRBV7-6 with TRBJ2-7; 10 positions agree with TRBD2. CDR1 and CDR2 from the germline V gene are SGHVS and FNYEAQ. The V segment lost 5 bases and the J segment 8 bases; nucleotides outside the gene matches: 9. This CDR3 comprises 14 residues. This chain's CDR3 is CASSMEREGHQQYF. In DNA, the CDR3 is TGTGCCAGCAGCATGGAGCGGGAGGGCCATCAGCAGTACTTC.

This sequence joins TRBV28 and TRBJ1-5; TRBD1 is a possible D gene (6 bases). Trimming took off 4 bases at V and 0 bases at J, with 10 bases between the two ends. CDR3 length: 15 amino acids. Germline V gene lookup returns CDR1 MDHEN and CDR2 SYDVKM. The DNA for the CDR3 is TGTGCCAGCAGTTCACAGGGATATAGCAATCAGCCCCAGCATTTT. It is translated as CASSSQGYSNQPQHF.

V and J are TRBV2 and TRBJ1-1; maybe TRBD1 (5 bases). CDR1 SNHLY and CDR2 FYNNEI come from the germline V gene. Between the trimmed V and J ends, which lost 4 bases and 5 bases, there was a span of 11 bases. This CDR3 spans 13 amino acids. The CDR3: CASSGRDGTEAFF. In nucleotides, the CDR3 is TGTGCCAGCAGTGGCAGGGATGGGACTGAAGCTTTCTTT. The complete variable domain, with remaining parts taken from reference TRBV2 and TRBJ1-1, reads EPEVTQTPSHQVTQMGQEVILRCVPISNHLYFYWYRQILGQKVEFLVSFYNNEISEKSEIFDDQFSVERPDGSNFTLKIRSTKLEDSAMYFCASSGRDGTEAFFGQGTRLTVV.

The chain recombines TRBV7-8 with TRBJ1-2, with 8 bases matching TRBD1. Germline V lookup: CDR1 SGHVS, CDR2 FQNEAQ. The CDR3 is 13 residues long. V lost 6 bases, J lost 3 bases, and 3 bases stayed unmatched. The CDR3 region has the DNA TGTGCCAGCAGTTTGACAGGGGACTATGGCTACACCTTC. Its translation: CASSLTGDYGYTF.

This sequence joins TRBV27 and TRBJ2-2; the match to TRBD2 covers 13 bases. In germline, CDR1 is MNHEY, CDR2 SMNVEV (reference sequence). The J segment lost 7 bases and the V segment lost 6 bases, leaving 11 bases of the junction unmatched. The CDR3 length is 17 residues. CDR3 amino acids: CASRDRPGLAGFGELFF. Written as DNA, the CDR3 is TGTGCCAGCAGAGATCGACCGGGACTAGCGGGATTCGGGGAGCTGTTTTTT.

V usage is TRBV19 and J usage is TRBJ1-5; 9 nucleotides line up with TRBD1. This CDR3 spans 17 amino acids. The V gene's germline CDR1 is LNHDA and CDR2 SQIVND (reference sequence). V shed 0 bases and J 3 bases; nucleotides not matched to a gene: 6. The CDR3 DNA is TGTGCCAGTAGTATAGATGGGACAGGGAGGGTCAATCAGCCCCAGCATTTT. Protein: CASSIDGTGRVNQPQHF.

The chain couples TRBV5-6 to TRBJ1-3, with 9 nucleotides matching TRBD1. The CDR3 contains 15 residues. V lost 3 bases to trimming and J lost 3 bases; unmatched junction nucleotides: 4. Germline CDR1 reads SGHDT; CDR2 reads YYEEEE. This CDR3 is CASSSRDRDGNTIYF. DNA of the CDR3: TGTGCCAGCAGCTCCCGGGACAGGGATGGAAACACCATATATTTT.

The chain couples TRBV27 to TRBJ2-1; 8 nucleotides match TRBD1. Germline CDR1 and CDR2: MNHEY and SMNVEV (reference sequence). After removal of 5 bases from V and 5 bases from J, the junction contained 5 bases not matched to a gene. CDR3 length equals 14 residues. CDR3 bases: TGTGCCAGCAGTGCAGGGGGCGGGGACAATGAGCAGTTCTTC. Its protein is CASSAGGGDNEQFF.

The V and J genes are TRBV2 and TRBJ1-6; 7 nucleotides line up with TRBD1. Per the germline V gene, CDR1 is SNHLY and CDR2 is FYNNEI. V was pared by 8 bases and J by 7 bases, with 5 bases of the junction left unmatched. The CDR3 has 13 residues. The CDR3 loop reads CASGRDSNSPLHF. CDR3 bases: TGTGCCAGCGGTAGGGACAGCAATTCACCCCTCCACTTT.

A few counts support this clone. The chain links TRBV5-1 to TRBJ1-1; D unclear. The V end lost 3 bases, the J end lost 0 bases, and 9 bases lay between the germline ends. Germline V gene data show CDR1 as SGHRS and CDR2 as YFSETQ. The CDR3 is 14 amino acids. The CDR3 sequence: CASSSTRVNTEAFF. CDR3 DNA: TGCGCCAGCAGCTCCACCCGGGTGAACACTGAAGCTTTCTTT.